These 17 T cell receptor beta chains came from one sample sequenced in a study of cytomegalovirus exposure and HLA in healthy donors. PCR involved 60 Vbeta and 13 Jbeta primers. This table comes from immunoSEQ multiplex PCR, and its TCRdb copy is limited to in-frame clones, with some not included. The sample gives roughly 140,000 clones, about 80% of which show up once; under 10% is in the top ten. What was sequenced was PBMCs. These receptor sequences come from a woman aged 60-70 years in good health and CMV-seropositive.

This chain joins TRBV28 and TRBJ2-7, with unresolved D. Germline V CDR1 and CDR2: MDHEN, SYDVKM. This CDR3 region has 13 residues. Trimming took 6 bases from V and 5 from J, leaving 14 bases between them. This CDR3 reads CASSTGFTHEQYF. The CDR3 bases are TGTGCCAGCAGCACCGGTTTCACCCACGAGCAGTACTTC.

The genes are TRBV18 and TRBJ1-2; a possible D gene is TRBD1 (6 bases). This CDR3 region has 16 residues. V was shortened by 2 bases and J by 2 bases, with 15 bases between the two germline ends. Germline V CDR1 and CDR2: KGHSH, LQKENI. The chain's CDR3 is CASSPVGSGENYGYTF. The CDR3 bases are TGTGCCAGCTCACCAGTTGGTTCAGGGGAGAACTATGGCTACACCTTC.

The chain is built from TRBV7-8 and TRBJ2-1; D might be TRBD2 (5 bases). Germline CDR1 reads SGHVS; CDR2 reads FQNEAQ. V was clipped by 2 bases and J by 0 bases, with 14 bases between them. The length of the CDR3 is 17 residues. CDR3 bases: TGTGCCAGCAGCTTACGGGCAGCGGATAGCTCCTACAATGAGCAGTTCTTC. Protein product: CASSLRAADSSYNEQFF. Looking up the rest from reference TRBV7-8 and TRBJ2-1 gives the full variable domain: GAGVSQSPRYKVAKRGQDVALRCDPISGHVSLFWYQQALGQGPEFLTYFQNEAQLDKSGLPSDRFFAERPEGSVSTLKIQRTQQEDSAVYLCASSLRAADSSYNEQFFGPGTRLTVL.

This chain joins TRBV19 and TRBJ2-4; TRBD2 agrees at 11 bases. Germline V lookup: CDR1 LNHDA, CDR2 SQIVND (reference sequence). This CDR3 has 17 residues. The J segment lost 9 bases and the V segment lost 3 bases, leaving 13 bases of the junction unmatched. The CDR3 DNA reads as TGTGCCAGTAGTATGGGGGCCCCTCGACTAGCGGGGTCCATTCAGTACTTC. Translating it yields CASSMGAPRLAGSIQYF.

The gene calls are TRBV7-2 and TRBJ1-6; 9 bases fit TRBD1. Trimming removed 4 bases from V and 5 bases from J; junction bases left unmatched: 3. The CDR3 runs 15 residues. Germline loops: CDR1 SGHTA, CDR2 FQGNSA. The CDR3 loop reads CASSSQGAHNSPLHF. CDR3 coding DNA: TGTGCCAGCAGCTCACAGGGGGCTCATAATTCACCCCTCCACTTT.

This rearrangement joins TRBV9 to TRBJ1-5, with 7 bases fitting TRBD1. Germline values: CDR1 SGDLS, CDR2 YYNGEE. The CDR3 has 17 residues. J lost 1 base, V lost 0 bases, and 7 bases had no gene match. CDR3 nucleotide sequence: TGTGCCAGCAGCGTAGTGGAGGGGGCTCGGAGCAATCAGCCCCAGCATTTT. It yields the protein CASSVVEGARSNQPQHF. Filled out from reference TRBV9 and TRBJ1-5, the complete variable domain reads DSGVTQTPKHLITATGQRVTLRCSPRSGDLSVYWYQQSLDQGLQFLIQYYNGEERAKGNILERFSAQQFPDLHSELNLSSLELGDSALYFCASSVVEGARSNQPQHFGDGTRLSIL.

V is TRBV23-1 and J is TRBJ2-7; the match to TRBD1 covers 9 bases. TRBV23-1 is flagged as an ORF with uncertain function. V was clipped by 6 bases and J by 6 bases; unmatched bases: 6. There are 13 residues in the CDR3. For the CDR3, the DNA is TGCGCCAGCAGACAGGGGGCGCGGGGCGAGCAGTACTTC. Amino acids: CASRQGARGEQYF.

The chain joins TRBV7-6 to TRBJ2-3; TRBD1 aligns across 12 bases. V gave up 2 bases and J gave up 4 bases; unmatched junction bases: 7. This CDR3 has 17 amino acids. The germline V gene has CDR1 SGHVS and CDR2 FNYEAQ. The CDR3 bases are TGTGCCAGCAGCTTATCCCCGGGACAGGGGGCCGCAGATACGCAGTATTTT. Protein: CASSLSPGQGAADTQYF.

The V gene is TRBV6-1, the J gene TRBJ2-7; TRBD1 matches 7 bases. Looked up from germline, CDR1 is MNHNS and CDR2 is SASEGT. The ends lost 2 bases at V and 2 bases at J; junction bases unmatched: 9. This CDR3 has 16 amino acids. The CDR3 is CASSEWSGQLTYEQYF. CDR3 bases: TGTGCCAGCAGTGAATGGTCGGGACAGCTAACCTACGAGCAGTACTTC.

As for this clone: It is likely a read error, because the conserved phenylalanine at the end of the CDR3 is missing. This chain connects TRBV30 to TRBJ1-4; 9 nucleotides line up with TRBD1. Germline V gene sequence: CDR1 GTSNPN, CDR2 SVGIG (reference sequence). Trimming removed 3 bases from V and 4 bases from J; junction bases left unmatched: 6. The CDR3 spans 15 residues. The CDR3 loop reads CAWSRTGVLNEKLFV. Written as DNA, the CDR3 is TGTGCCTGGAGCCGGACAGGGGTACTTAATGAAAAACTGTTTGTT.

The chain is built from TRBV6-1 and TRBJ1-3; perhaps TRBD1 as D (6 bases). The V and J ends lost 2 bases and 6 bases respectively, with 14 bases between them. Germline V gene lookup returns CDR1 MNHNS and CDR2 SASEGT. The CDR3 is 15 residues long. This chain's CDR3 is CASSEQGQVVNTIYF. The CDR3 region has the DNA TGTGCCAGCAGTGAACAGGGGCAAGTCGTAAACACCATATATTTT.

The chain recombines TRBV5-1 with TRBJ1-1, with a tentative D call TRBD1 (5 bases). Germline CDR1 reads SGHRS; CDR2 reads YFSETQ. The length of the CDR3 is 14 residues. Between the trimmed V and J ends, which lost 2 bases and 1 base, there was a span of 9 bases. The CDR3 region has the DNA TGCGCCAGCAGCTTCGGGACTGCGAACACTGAAGCTTTCTTT. As protein: CASSFGTANTEAFF.

This clone was counted between two and nine times. The chain has TRBV6-5 and TRBJ1-4, with 11 bases that match TRBD1. CDR1 and CDR2 (germline): MNHEY, SVGAGI. This CDR3 comprises 15 residues. Unmatched junction bases numbered 5, after V lost 8 bases and J lost 3 bases. For the CDR3, the DNA is TGTGCCAGCGGGACAGGGGGTTTACCTAATGAAAAACTGTTTTTT. It translates to CASGTGGLPNEKLFF.

This clone was detected only once. V usage is TRBV2 and J usage is TRBJ1-1; D gene unclear. Germline V gives CDR1 SNHLY, CDR2 FYNNEI. The CDR3 is 16 amino acids. V shed 3 bases and J shed 3 bases, with 17 bases lying between them. CDR3 amino acids: CASSDGGSKRYTEAFF. The CDR3 DNA is TGTGCCAGCAGTGACGGAGGTTCCAAGAGGTACACTGAAGCTTTCTTT.

This clone came up once. The chain carries TRBV19 and TRBJ1-5; no definite D call. In germline, CDR1 is LNHDA, CDR2 SQIVND (reference sequence). Between the trimmed V and J ends, which lost 7 bases and 8 bases, there was a span of 15 bases. The CDR3 runs to 13 residues. CDR3 amino acids: CASIPYGREPQHF. The CDR3 nucleotides read TGTGCCAGTATTCCATATGGGAGGGAGCCCCAGCATTTT.

This clone was detected only a few times. This sequence joins TRBV29-1 and TRBJ2-5, with 8 bases aligning to TRBD2. The CDR3 consists of 12 residues. V gave up 4 bases and J gave up 4 bases; unmatched junction bases: 2. Germline CDR1 reads SQVTM; CDR2 reads ANQGSEA. The DNA for the CDR3 is TGCAGCGTTGCGCGGGGGGCAGAGACCCAGTACTTC. Its translation is CSVARGAETQYF.

The rearrangement links TRBV7-9 to TRBJ2-1, with 10 bases fitting TRBD2. The CDR3 runs to 14 residues. CDR1 SEHNR and CDR2 FQNEAQ come from the germline V gene (reference sequence). V gave up 4 bases and J gave up 6 bases; unmatched junction bases: 3. The CDR3 reads CASSSAGGGNEQFF. DNA for the CDR3: TGTGCCAGCAGCTCAGCGGGAGGGGGCAATGAGCAGTTCTTC.